A selection of T cell receptor beta chains follows, all from one sample in a study of response to subunit inactivated influenza vaccine. TCRdb passed the RT-PCR reads through MiXCR, listing each CDR3 protein once. This sample has around 650,000 distinct CDR3 sequences; 15% to 18% occur once, and the top ten carry around a tenth. The sequencing used PBMCs from blood, collected roughly 13 days after vaccination. All receptors derive from a man over 45 who received an inactivated influenza vaccine. The CDR3 runs from the conserved cysteine through the conserved F or W.

V: TRBV30
CDR3: CAWAWGAFNEQFF

V: TRBV7-6
CDR3: CASSELAGGNYEQYF

V: TRBV4-1
CDR3: CASSPSGLAGRSNTGELFF

V: TRBV20-1
CDR3: CSARDIKGDTQYF

V: TRBV11-2
CDR3: CASSLYRLATGELFF

V: TRBV29-1
CDR3: CSVEMLRGETQYF

V: TRBV18
CDR3: CASSPGTSGSWSEQFF

V: TRBV15
CDR3: CATSRPTGKAFF

V: TRBV7-9
CDR3: CASGYHTGELFF

V: TRBV28
CDR3: CASSFSGHEGETQYF

V: TRBV12-3/TRBV12-4
CDR3: CASSFVGTEAFF

V: TRBV5-1
CDR3: CASSSKRLAISYNEQFF

V: TRBV10-3
CDR3: CAIRQGSESGNTIYF

V: TRBV7-2
CDR3: CASSLTKTGHPYEQYF

V: TRBV7-9
CDR3: CASSALGRETQYF